The 3 T cell receptor beta chains given below trace back to one sample, sequenced in a study of cytomegalovirus exposure and HLA in healthy donors. TCRdb's table, derived via immunoSEQ multiplex PCR, lists solely in-frame clones and lacks some. The profile shows 120,000 to 150,000 clones, roughly 86% of them singletons. Sequencing was done on a sample of PBMCs. The receptors come from a young woman in good health and CMV-seronegative.

The rearrangement joins TRBV7-9 to TRBJ2-7; weak D call: TRBD1 (5 bases). The germline V gene has CDR1 SEHNR and CDR2 FQNEAQ (reference sequence). V lost 4 bases, J lost 2 bases, and 15 bases lay in between. The length of the CDR3 is 15 residues. DNA of the CDR3: TGTGCCAGCAGCTCTTGGGGCCCAAACGCCTACGAGCAGTACTTC. Its translation: CASSSWGPNAYEQYF.

Only one count was recorded for this clone. The chain couples TRBV5-6 to TRBJ2-7; D is ambiguous. V shed 0 bases and J shed 3 bases, with 7 bases lying between them. The CDR3 contains 13 residues. The germline CDR1 and CDR2 sequences are SGHDT and YYEEEE. The CDR3 is CASSLAVSYEQYF. Here the CDR3 DNA reads TGTGCCAGCAGCTTGGCCGTGAGCTACGAGCAGTACTTC.

The chain couples TRBV19 to TRBJ1-5; 7 nucleotides match TRBD1. There are 17 residues in the CDR3. Germline-derived CDR1 and CDR2 are LNHDA and SQIVND (reference sequence). V dropped 9 bases and J dropped 4; count of bases not matched to a gene: 18. CDR3 in amino acids: CASNRGSRGPPNQPQHF. The CDR3 coding sequence is TGTGCCAGCAATAGGGGAAGTAGGGGGCCTCCGAATCAGCCCCAGCATTTT.